This T cell receptor (beta chain) was sequenced for a study of blood T cell repertoires in COVID-19. Using immunoSEQ multiplex PCR, the repertoire was profiled, and TCRdb retains in-frame clones only, with some absent. The table shows 250,000 to 300,000 clones, with around 86% occurring only once. The V and J ends lost 1 base and 4 bases, in that order; junction bases with no gene match: 11. The CDR3 has 16 residues. The V gene's germline CDR1 is SQVTM and CDR2 ANQGSEA. The sequence derives from a woman aged 40 to 55 who had recovered from COVID-19. The chain has TRBV29-1 and TRBJ1-2; 8 bases are shared with TRBD1. Material: PBMCs or T cells enriched from blood (not recorded which). DNA for the CDR3: TGCAGCGTTGAAGTATTACAGGGGGACATAGGCTATGGCTACACCTTC. Residues: CSVEVLQGDIGYGYTF.